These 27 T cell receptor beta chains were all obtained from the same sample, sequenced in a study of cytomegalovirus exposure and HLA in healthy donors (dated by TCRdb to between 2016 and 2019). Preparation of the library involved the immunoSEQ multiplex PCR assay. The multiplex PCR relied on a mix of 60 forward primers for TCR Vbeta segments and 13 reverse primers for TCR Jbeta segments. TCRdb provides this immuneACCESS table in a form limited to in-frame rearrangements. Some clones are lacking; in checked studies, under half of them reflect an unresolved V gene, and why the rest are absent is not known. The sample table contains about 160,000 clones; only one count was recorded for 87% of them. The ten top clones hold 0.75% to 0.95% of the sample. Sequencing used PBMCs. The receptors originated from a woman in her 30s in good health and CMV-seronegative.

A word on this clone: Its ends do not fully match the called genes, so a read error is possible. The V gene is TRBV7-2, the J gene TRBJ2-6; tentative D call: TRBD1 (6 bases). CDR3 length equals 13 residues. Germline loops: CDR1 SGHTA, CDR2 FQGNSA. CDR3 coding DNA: TGTGCCCGCAGGGGAGCTGGGGCCAACGTCCTGACTTTC. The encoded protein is CARRGAGANVLTF.

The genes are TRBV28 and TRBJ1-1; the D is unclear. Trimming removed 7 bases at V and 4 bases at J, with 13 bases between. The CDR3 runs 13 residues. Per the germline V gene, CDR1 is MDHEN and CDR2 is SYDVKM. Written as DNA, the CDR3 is TGTGCCAGCACATGGGCCCCCGGCACTGAAGCTTTCTTT. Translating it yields CASTWAPGTEAFF.

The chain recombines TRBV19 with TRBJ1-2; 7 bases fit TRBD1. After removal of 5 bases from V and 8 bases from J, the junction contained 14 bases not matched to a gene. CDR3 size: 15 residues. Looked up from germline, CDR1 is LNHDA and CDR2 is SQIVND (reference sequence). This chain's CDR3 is CASSRPDRRRGGYTF. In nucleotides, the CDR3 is TGTGCCAGTAGTCGCCCGGACAGGCGGCGGGGCGGCTACACCTTC. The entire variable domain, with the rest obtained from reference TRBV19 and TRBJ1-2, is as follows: DGGITQSPKYLFRKEGQNVTLSCEQNLNHDAMYWYRQDPGQGLRLIYYSQIVNDFQKGDIAEGYSVSREKKESFPLTVTSAQKNPTAFYLCASSRPDRRRGGYTFGSGTRLTVV.

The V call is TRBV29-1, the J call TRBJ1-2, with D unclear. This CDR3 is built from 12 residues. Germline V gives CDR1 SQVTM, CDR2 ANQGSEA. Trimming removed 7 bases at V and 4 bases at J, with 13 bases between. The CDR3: CSAWSGPYGYTF. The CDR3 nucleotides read TGCAGCGCCTGGTCAGGTCCCTATGGCTACACCTTC.

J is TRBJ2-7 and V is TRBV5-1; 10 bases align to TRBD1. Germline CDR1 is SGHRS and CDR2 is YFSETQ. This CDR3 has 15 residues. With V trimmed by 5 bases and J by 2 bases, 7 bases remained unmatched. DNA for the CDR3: TGCGCCAGCAGTCCTCCCGGGACAGGGGCCTACGAGCAGTACTTC. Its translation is CASSPPGTGAYEQYF.

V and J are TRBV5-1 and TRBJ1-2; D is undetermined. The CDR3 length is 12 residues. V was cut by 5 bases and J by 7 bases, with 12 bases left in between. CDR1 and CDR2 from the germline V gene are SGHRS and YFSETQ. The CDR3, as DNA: TGCGCCAGCAGGTCGCGACAATCTGGCTACACCTTC. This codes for CASRSRQSGYTF.

CDR3 region: CASSRWSTGGELFF. The CDR3, as DNA: TGTGCCAGCAGTCGGTGGTCTACAGGCGGGGAGCTGTTTTTT. The J gene is TRBJ2-2, the V gene TRBV27, with D perhaps TRBD1 (5 bases). The CDR3 has 14 residues. Trimming shortened V by 5 bases and J by 7 bases, and 14 bases separated the two germline ends. CDR1 MNHEY and CDR2 SMNVEV come from the germline V gene (reference sequence).

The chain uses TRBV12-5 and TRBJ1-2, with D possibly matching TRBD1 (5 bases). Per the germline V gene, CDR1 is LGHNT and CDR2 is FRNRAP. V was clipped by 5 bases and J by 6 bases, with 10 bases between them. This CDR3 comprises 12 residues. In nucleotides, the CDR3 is TGTGCTAGTGGTGGGGCAATAGATGGCTACACCTTC. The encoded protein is CASGGAIDGYTF.

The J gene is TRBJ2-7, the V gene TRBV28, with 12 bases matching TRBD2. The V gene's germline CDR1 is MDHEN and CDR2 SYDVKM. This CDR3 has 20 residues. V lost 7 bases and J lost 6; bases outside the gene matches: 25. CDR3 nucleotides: TGTGCCAGCAACCCTCCCCTCGGGACTAGCGGGCAATCTGAGGAAAGCGAGCAGTACTTC. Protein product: CASNPPLGTSGQSEESEQYF.

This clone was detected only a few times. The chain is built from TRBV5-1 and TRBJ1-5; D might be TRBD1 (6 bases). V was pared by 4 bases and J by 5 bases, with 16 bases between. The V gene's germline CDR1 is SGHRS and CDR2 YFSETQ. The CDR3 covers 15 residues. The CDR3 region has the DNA TGCGCCAGCAGCGGCGCTACCTCAGGGGATCAGCCCCAGCATTTT. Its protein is CASSGATSGDQPQHF. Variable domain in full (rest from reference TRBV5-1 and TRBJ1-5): KAGVTQTPRYLIKTRGQQVTLSCSPISGHRSVSWYQQTPGQGLQFLFEYFSETQRNKGNFPGRFSGRQFSNSRSEMNVSTLELGDSALYLCASSGATSGDQPQHFGDGTRLSIL.

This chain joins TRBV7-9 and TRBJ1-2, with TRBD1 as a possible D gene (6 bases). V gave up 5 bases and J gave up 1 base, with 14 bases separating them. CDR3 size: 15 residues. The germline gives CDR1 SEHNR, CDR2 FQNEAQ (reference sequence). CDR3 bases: TGTGCCAGCAGCCGCCCGGGACACTTTAACTATGGCTACACCTTC. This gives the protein CASSRPGHFNYGYTF.

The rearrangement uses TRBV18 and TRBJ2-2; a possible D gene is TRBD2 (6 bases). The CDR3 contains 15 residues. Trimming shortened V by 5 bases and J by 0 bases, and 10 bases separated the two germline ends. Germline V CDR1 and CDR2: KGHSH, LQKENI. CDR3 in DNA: TGTGCCAGCTCATCAGGGAGGTCGAACACCGGGGAGCTGTTTTTT. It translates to CASSSGRSNTGELFF.

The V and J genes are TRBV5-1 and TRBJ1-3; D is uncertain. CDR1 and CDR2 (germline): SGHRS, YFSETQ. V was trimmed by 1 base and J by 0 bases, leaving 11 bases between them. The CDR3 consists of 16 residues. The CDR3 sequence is CASSLLGGGSGNTIYF. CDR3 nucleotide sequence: TGCGCCAGCAGCTTGCTCGGAGGCGGCTCTGGAAACACCATATATTTT.

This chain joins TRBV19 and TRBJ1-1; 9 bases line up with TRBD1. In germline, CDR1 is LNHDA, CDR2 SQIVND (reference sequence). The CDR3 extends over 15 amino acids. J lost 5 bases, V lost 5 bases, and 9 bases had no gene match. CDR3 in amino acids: CASSPPGTGRTEAFF. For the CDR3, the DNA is TGTGCCAGTAGTCCCCCGGGGACAGGGAGGACTGAAGCTTTCTTT.

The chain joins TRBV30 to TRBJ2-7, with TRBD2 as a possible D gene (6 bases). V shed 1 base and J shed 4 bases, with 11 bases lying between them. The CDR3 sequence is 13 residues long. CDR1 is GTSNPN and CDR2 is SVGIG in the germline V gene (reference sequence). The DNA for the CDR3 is TGTGCCTGGAGTGGGGGGAGGAGTTACGAGCAGTACTTC. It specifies CAWSGGRSYEQYF.

As DNA, the CDR3 is TGTGCCAGCTCACCAGAAGTAGTCTCCTACAATGAGCAGTTCTTC. Translation: CASSPEVVSYNEQFF. The rearrangement links TRBV18 to TRBJ2-1; D is ambiguous. Trimming stripped 2 bases from V and 0 bases from J, with 8 bases between. The CDR3 runs to 15 residues. Germline V gene sequence: CDR1 KGHSH, CDR2 LQKENI.

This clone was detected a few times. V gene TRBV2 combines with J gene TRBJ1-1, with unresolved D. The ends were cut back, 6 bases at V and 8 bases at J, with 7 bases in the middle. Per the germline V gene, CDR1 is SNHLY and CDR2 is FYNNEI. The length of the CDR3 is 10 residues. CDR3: CASSGVEAFF. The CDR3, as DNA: TGTGCCAGCAGCGGAGTAGAAGCTTTCTTT. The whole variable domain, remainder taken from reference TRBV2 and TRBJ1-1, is EPEVTQTPSHQVTQMGQEVILRCVPISNHLYFYWYRQILGQKVEFLVSFYNNEISEKSEIFDDQFSVERPDGSNFTLKIRSTKLEDSAMYFCASSGVEAFFGQGTRLTVV.

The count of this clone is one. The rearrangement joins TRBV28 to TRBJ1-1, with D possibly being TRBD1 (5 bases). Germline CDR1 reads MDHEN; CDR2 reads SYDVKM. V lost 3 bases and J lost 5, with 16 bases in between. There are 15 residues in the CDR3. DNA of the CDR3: TGTGCCAGCAGTTTTGAGTACAGGCGATCGACTGAAGCTTTCTTT. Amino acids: CASSFEYRRSTEAFF.

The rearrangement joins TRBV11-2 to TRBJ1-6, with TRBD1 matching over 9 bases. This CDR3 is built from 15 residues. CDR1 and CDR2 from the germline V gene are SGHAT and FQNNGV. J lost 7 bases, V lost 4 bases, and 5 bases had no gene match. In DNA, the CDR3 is TGTGCCAGCAGCTCCGGGACAGGGAGGAATTCACCCCTCCACTTT. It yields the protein CASSSGTGRNSPLHF.

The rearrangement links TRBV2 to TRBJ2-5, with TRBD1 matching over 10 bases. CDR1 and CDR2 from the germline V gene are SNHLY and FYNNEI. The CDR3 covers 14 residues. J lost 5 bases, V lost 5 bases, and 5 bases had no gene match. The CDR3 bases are TGTGCCAGCAGTTGGGACAGGGGTCAGGAGACCCAGTACTTC. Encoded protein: CASSWDRGQETQYF.

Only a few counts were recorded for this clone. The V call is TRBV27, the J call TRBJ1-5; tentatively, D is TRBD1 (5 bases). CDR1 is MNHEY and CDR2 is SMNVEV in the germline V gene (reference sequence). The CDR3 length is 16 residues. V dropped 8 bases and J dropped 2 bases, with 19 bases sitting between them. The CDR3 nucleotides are TGTGCCAGCGAATCGTCGGGGGGGAAGGGCAATCAGCCCCAGCATTTT. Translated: CASESSGGKGNQPQHF.

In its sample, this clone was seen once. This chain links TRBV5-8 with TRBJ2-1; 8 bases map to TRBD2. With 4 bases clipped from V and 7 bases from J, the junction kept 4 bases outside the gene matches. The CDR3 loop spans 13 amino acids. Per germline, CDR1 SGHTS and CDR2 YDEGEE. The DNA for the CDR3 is TGTGCCAGCAGCATAGGACTAGCTAATGAGCAGTTCTTC. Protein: CASSIGLANEQFF. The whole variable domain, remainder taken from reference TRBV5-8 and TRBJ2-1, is EAGVTQSPTHLIKTRGQQATLRCSPISGHTSVYWYQQALGLGLQFLLWYDEGEERNRGNFPPRFSGRQFPNYSSELNVNALELEDSALYLCASSIGLANEQFFGPGTRLTVL.

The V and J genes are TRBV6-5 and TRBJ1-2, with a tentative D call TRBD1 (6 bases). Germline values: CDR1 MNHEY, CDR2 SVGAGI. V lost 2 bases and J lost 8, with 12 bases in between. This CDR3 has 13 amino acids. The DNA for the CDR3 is TGTGCCAGCAGTTACACAGGGCTACGGGGCTACACCTTC. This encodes CASSYTGLRGYTF.

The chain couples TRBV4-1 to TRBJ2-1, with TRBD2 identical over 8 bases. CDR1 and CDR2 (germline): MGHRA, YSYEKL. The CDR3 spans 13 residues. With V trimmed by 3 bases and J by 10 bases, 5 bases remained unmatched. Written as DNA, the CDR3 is TGCGCCAGCAGCCATCTCGGGGGGGGAGAGCAGTTCTTC. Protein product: CASSHLGGGEQFF.

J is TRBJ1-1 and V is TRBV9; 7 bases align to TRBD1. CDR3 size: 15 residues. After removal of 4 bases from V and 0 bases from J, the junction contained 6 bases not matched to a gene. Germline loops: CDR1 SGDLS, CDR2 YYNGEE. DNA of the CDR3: TGTGCCAGCAGCTCCCGACAGGGACTGAACACTGAAGCTTTCTTT. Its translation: CASSSRQGLNTEAFF.

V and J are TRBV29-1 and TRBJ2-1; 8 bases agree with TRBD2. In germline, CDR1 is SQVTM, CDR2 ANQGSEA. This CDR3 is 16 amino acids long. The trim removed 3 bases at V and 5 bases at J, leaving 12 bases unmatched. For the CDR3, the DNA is TGCAGCGTTGAGGATTTGTTGAGCGGGAGTCACAATGAGCAGTTCTTC. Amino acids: CSVEDLLSGSHNEQFF.

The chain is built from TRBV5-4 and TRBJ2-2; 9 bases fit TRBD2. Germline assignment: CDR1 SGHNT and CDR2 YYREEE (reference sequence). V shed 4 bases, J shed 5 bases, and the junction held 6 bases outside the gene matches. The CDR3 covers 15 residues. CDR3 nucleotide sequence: TGTGCCAGCAGCCTCCCTAGCGGGGCAACCGGGGAGCTGTTTTTT. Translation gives CASSLPSGATGELFF.